This T cell receptor (beta chain) was captured in a study of blood T cell repertoires in COVID-19. Some clones are missing from TCRdb's copy, which holds only in-frame ones; the method was immunoSEQ multiplex PCR. The sample holds some 25,000 clones, 92% seen once. The sample consisted of peripheral blood. The clonotype was recovered from a man aged 70-80 years with active COVID-19.

CDR3 in DNA: TGTGCCAGCAGTAAACCGGGACAGGGATTCGACGAGCAGTACTTC. Protein: CASSKPGQGFDEQYF. This sequence joins TRBV28 and TRBJ2-7; TRBD1 aligns across 9 bases. CDR1 MDHEN and CDR2 SYDVKM come from the germline V gene. The CDR3 is 15 residues long. Trimming cost V 5 bases and J 5 bases; bases outside gene matches: 10.